These 8 T cell receptor beta chains share one sample of origin, sequenced in a study of T-cell memory formation after mild COVID-19. From the 5' RACE reads, TCRdb called clonotypes with MiXCR, one entry per CDR3 protein. The sample lists 350,000 to 400,000 distinct CDR3 sequences; roughly 14% were seen once. Sequencing used PBMCs or a T cell subset sorted from them (not recorded which). These receptors originate from a man between 18 and 35 years old who had mild COVID-19 (a few samples of this study predate the infection). Cell type and time point are not known.

The V and J genes are TRBV12-3 or TRBV12-4 and TRBJ2-3, with 10 nucleotides matching TRBD1. V shed 5 bases and J 4 bases; nucleotides not matched to a gene: 6. This CDR3 comprises 15 residues. In DNA form, the CDR3 reads TGTGCCAGCAGTACTAGACAGGGGGCGGCAGATACGCAGTATTTT. Protein: CASSTRQGAADTQYF.

The sample holds many counts of this clonotype. The chain joins TRBV11-1 to TRBJ2-7; D may be TRBD2 (6 bases). CDR1 is SGHAT, CDR2 FQDESV, per germline (reference sequence). The germline V and J ends were trimmed by 2 bases and 3 bases, with 11 bases remaining between them. CDR3 length: 14 residues. The CDR3 protein is CASSLSSGGYEQYF. The CDR3 region has the DNA TGTGCCAGCAGCTTAAGTAGCGGAGGCTACGAGCAGTACTTC.

As to this clonotype: At one of its ends the junction is not consistent with the germline gene, which may arise from a read error. The gene calls are TRBV2 and TRBJ2-7, with D hard to call. The germline CDR1 and CDR2 sequences are SNHLY and FYNNEI. The CDR3 covers 11 residues. The CDR3 is CASSGWVSPHF. CDR3 DNA sequence: TGTGCCAGCAGTGGCTGGGTCAGCCCCCACTTC.

The genes are TRBV11-2 and TRBJ2-7, with no clear D. This CDR3 is built from 12 residues. Deletions cut 4 bases from V and 0 bases from J, with 4 bases between. Germline loops: CDR1 SGHAT, CDR2 FQNNGV. CDR3 sequence reads: CASSSNSYEQYF. Written as DNA, the CDR3 is TGTGCCAGCAGCTCGAACTCCTACGAGCAGTACTTC.

This clonotype showed up just a few times. V usage is TRBV4-3 and J usage is TRBJ1-1, with D perhaps TRBD1 (5 bases). This CDR3 has 13 amino acids. With 0 bases removed from V and 7 bases from J, the gap between germline ends came to 9 bases. Germline-derived CDR1 and CDR2 are LGHNA and YSLEER. CDR3 nucleotides: TGCGCCAGCAGCCAAGATTGGGGGGGTGAAGCTTTCTTT. Translated, it gives CASSQDWGGEAFF.

V gene TRBV12-3 or TRBV12-4 combines with J gene TRBJ2-7; 10 bases line up with TRBD1. The V gene end was trimmed by 6 bases and the J gene end by 5 bases; junction bases not matched to a gene: 7. The CDR3 spans 14 residues. Here the CDR3 reads CASRRTGGGDEQYF. CDR3 DNA sequence: TGTGCCAGCAGAAGGACAGGGGGAGGAGACGAGCAGTACTTC.

The genes are TRBV5-1 and TRBJ2-3, with D tentatively TRBD2 (5 bases). Germline V CDR1 and CDR2: SGHRS, YFSETQ. The CDR3 sequence is 15 residues long. Trimming cost V 1 base and J 6 bases, with 15 bases left between them. CDR3 nucleotide sequence: TGCGCCAGCAGCTTGACGTCTAGCCTGGGGGATACGCAGTATTTT. Amino acids: CASSLTSSLGDTQYF. The complete variable domain, with remaining parts taken from reference TRBV5-1 and TRBJ2-3, reads KAGVTQTPRYLIKTRGQQVTLSCSPISGHRSVSWYQQTPGQGLQFLFEYFSETQRNKGNFPGRFSGRQFSNSRSEMNVSTLELGDSALYLCASSLTSSLGDTQYFGPGTRLTVL.

This chain links TRBV2 with TRBJ2-3; 11 positions match TRBD2. CDR1 SNHLY and CDR2 FYNNEI come from the germline V gene. V shed 6 bases and J 2 bases; nucleotides not matched to a gene: 16. The CDR3 covers 19 residues. The CDR3 reads CASSSDLRASGGYTDTQYF. The CDR3 nucleotides are TGTGCCAGCAGCTCAGATCTTCGGGCTAGCGGGGGGTACACAGATACGCAGTATTTT.